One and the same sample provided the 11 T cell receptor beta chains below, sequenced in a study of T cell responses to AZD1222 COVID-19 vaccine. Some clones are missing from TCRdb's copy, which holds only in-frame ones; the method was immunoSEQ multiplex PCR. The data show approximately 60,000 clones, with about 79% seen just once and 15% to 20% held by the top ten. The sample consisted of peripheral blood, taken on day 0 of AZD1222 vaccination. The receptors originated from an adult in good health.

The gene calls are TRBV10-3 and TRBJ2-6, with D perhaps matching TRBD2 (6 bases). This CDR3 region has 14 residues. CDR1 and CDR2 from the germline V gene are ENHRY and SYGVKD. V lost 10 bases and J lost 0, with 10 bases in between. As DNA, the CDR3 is TGTGCCACCCCTAGCGACTCTGGGGCCAACGTCCTGACTTTC. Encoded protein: CATPSDSGANVLTF.

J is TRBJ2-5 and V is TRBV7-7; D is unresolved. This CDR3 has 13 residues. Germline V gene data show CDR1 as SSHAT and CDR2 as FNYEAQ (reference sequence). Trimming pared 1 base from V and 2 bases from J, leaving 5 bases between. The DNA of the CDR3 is TGTGCCAGCAGCTTAGTCCAACAAGAGACCCAGTACTTC. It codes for CASSLVQQETQYF.

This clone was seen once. The CDR3 DNA sequence: TGCGCCAGCAACCGGGACATCAGTAAAAATGAGCAGTTCTTC. This encodes CASNRDISKNEQFF. This chain joins TRBV4-1 and TRBJ2-1, with a weak D call TRBD1 (6 bases). Germline CDR1 is MGHRA and CDR2 is YSYEKL. This CDR3 contains 14 residues. The V end lost 7 bases, the J end lost 7 bases, and 17 bases lay between the germline ends.

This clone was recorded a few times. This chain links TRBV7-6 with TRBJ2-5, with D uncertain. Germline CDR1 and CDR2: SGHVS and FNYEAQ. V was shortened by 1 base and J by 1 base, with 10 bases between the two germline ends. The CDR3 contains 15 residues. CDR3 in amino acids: CASSLGQVLQETQYF. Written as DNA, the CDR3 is TGTGCCAGCAGCTTAGGGCAGGTTCTCCAAGAGACCCAGTACTTC.

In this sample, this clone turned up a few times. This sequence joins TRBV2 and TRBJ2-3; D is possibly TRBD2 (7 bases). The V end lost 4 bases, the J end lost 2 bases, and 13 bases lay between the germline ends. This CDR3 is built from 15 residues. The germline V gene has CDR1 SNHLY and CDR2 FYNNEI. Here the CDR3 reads CASSGGGGDTDTQYF. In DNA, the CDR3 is TGTGCCAGCAGTGGAGGGGGAGGGGACACAGATACGCAGTATTTT.

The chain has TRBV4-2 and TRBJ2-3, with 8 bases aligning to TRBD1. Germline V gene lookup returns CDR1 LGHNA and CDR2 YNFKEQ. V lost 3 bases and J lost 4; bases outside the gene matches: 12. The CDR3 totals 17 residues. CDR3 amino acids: CASSQLGVTGEADTQYF. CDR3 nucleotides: TGTGCCAGCAGCCAGTTGGGGGTGACAGGGGAGGCAGATACGCAGTATTTT.

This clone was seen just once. CDR3 loop: CASSPTGGVSGYTF. CDR3 coding DNA: TGTGCCAGCAGTCCTACAGGGGGCGTAAGTGGCTACACCTTC. This chain joins TRBV7-2 and TRBJ1-2; 9 nucleotides align to TRBD1. Germline V CDR1 and CDR2: SGHTA, FQGNSA. This CDR3 contains 14 residues. V lost 6 bases to trimming and J lost 7 bases; unmatched junction nucleotides: 9.

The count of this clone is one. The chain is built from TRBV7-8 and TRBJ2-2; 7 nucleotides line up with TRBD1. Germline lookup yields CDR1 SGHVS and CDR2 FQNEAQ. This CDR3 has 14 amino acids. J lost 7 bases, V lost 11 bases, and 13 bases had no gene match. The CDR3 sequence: CAWRQGSNGGELFF. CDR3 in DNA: TGTGCCTGGAGACAGGGTTCTAATGGCGGGGAGCTGTTTTTT.

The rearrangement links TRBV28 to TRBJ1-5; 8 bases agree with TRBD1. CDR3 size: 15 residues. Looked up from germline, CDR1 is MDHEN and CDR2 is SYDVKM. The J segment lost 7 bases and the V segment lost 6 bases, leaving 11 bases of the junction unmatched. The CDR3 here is CASSQRQGATQPQHF. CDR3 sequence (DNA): TGTGCCAGCAGCCAACGGCAGGGGGCGACGCAGCCCCAGCATTTT.

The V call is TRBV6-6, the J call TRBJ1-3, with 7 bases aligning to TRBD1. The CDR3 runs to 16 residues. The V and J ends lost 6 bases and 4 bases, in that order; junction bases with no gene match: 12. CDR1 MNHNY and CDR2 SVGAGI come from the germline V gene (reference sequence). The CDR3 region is CASRPTGQDSGNTIYF. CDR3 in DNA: TGTGCCAGCAGACCTACCGGACAGGACTCCGGAAACACCATATATTTT.

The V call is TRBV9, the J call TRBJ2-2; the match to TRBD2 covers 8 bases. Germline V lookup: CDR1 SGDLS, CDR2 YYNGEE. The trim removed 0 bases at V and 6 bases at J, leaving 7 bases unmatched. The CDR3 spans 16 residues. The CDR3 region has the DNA TGTGCCAGCAGCGTAGACCCGAGGGGACTAGCCGGGGAGCTGTTTTTT. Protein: CASSVDPRGLAGELFF.